The 11 T cell receptor beta chains below come from one sample, sequenced in a study of cytomegalovirus exposure and HLA in healthy donors. The PCR used 60 Vbeta and 13 Jbeta primers. Data came from immunoSEQ multiplex PCR; TCRdb stores just in-frame clones and leaves some out. Here the sample spans about 95,000 clones, around 81% being singletons. The sample was PBMCs. All receptors come from a woman between 70 and 85 years old in good health and CMV-seropositive.

The gene calls are TRBV15 and TRBJ1-1; unclear D gene. The V end lost 0 bases, the J end lost 4 bases, and 12 bases lay between the germline ends. CDR1 is LNHNV and CDR2 is YYDKDF in the germline V gene (reference sequence). CDR3 length: 15 residues. CDR3 nucleotide sequence: TGTGCCACCAGCAGAGATCTCAGAGGGAGCACTGAAGCTTTCTTT. The encoded protein is CATSRDLRGSTEAFF.

This clone has more than one count but fewer than ten. The CDR3 loop is CASSSPFVNTEAFF. The CDR3 coding sequence is TGTGCCAGCAGCTCTCCGTTCGTAAACACTGAAGCTTTCTTT. This chain uses TRBV5-4 with TRBJ1-1; D gene uncertain. Looked up from germline, CDR1 is SGHNT and CDR2 is YYREEE (reference sequence). Trimming took off 3 bases at V and 2 bases at J, with 11 bases between the two ends. This CDR3 spans 14 amino acids.

The chain joins TRBV5-1 to TRBJ2-5; TRBD2 aligns across 8 bases. CDR3 length: 13 amino acids. The germline gives CDR1 SGHRS, CDR2 YFSETQ. The J segment lost 2 bases and the V segment lost 7 bases, leaving 4 bases of the junction unmatched. CDR3 amino acids: CASWGGGQETQYF. Written as DNA, the CDR3 is TGCGCCAGCTGGGGCGGGGGGCAAGAGACCCAGTACTTC. The full variable domain, its missing parts supplied by reference TRBV5-1 and TRBJ2-5, is KAGVTQTPRYLIKTRGQQVTLSCSPISGHRSVSWYQQTPGQGLQFLFEYFSETQRNKGNFPGRFSGRQFSNSRSEMNVSTLELGDSALYLCASWGGGQETQYFGPGTRLLVL.

The genes are TRBV19 and TRBJ2-3, with a weak D call TRBD2 (5 bases). Per germline, CDR1 LNHDA and CDR2 SQIVND (reference sequence). CDR3 length: 11 residues. Trimming stripped 8 bases from V and 6 bases from J, with 9 bases between. The CDR3 DNA follows: TGTGCCAGTCTTTCGGGGGATACGCAGTATTTT. Protein: CASLSGDTQYF.

Only one count was recorded for this clone. The chain combines TRBV15 with TRBJ1-4; D is possibly TRBD1 (6 bases). Germline CDR1 LNHNV, CDR2 YYDKDF (reference sequence). The germline V and J ends were trimmed by 4 bases and 10 bases, with 10 bases remaining between them. This CDR3 has 12 residues. CDR3: CATSNREGKLFF. The CDR3 region has the DNA TGTGCCACCAGCAACAGGGAGGGAAAACTGTTTTTT.

The chain uses TRBV18 and TRBJ1-1, with D unresolved. CDR3 length: 15 residues. Per the germline V gene, CDR1 is KGHSH and CDR2 is LQKENI. Trimming removed 3 bases at V and 4 bases at J, with 15 bases between. The CDR3 DNA is TGTGCCAGCTCACCCGCGACTCCCACGGCCACTGAAGCTTTCTTT. Translated, it gives CASSPATPTATEAFF.

V usage is TRBV4-3 and J usage is TRBJ2-7, with D unresolved. Trimming left V 2 bases short and J 2 bases short, with 13 bases between. Germline loops: CDR1 LGHNA, CDR2 YSLEER. The CDR3 is made up of 15 amino acids. This CDR3 reads CASSQQYSGTYEQYF. The CDR3 DNA is TGCGCCAGCAGCCAACAATACTCGGGTACCTACGAGCAGTACTTC.

The chain links TRBV6-1 to TRBJ2-1; D not resolved. The CDR3 length is 14 residues. The V gene lost 7 bases and the J gene lost 8 bases, with 18 bases spanning the gap. In germline, CDR1 is MNHNS, CDR2 SASEGT. The CDR3 DNA is TGTGCCAGCACTGACCTCGACATTGGGTATGAGCAGTTCTTC. Translating it yields CASTDLDIGYEQFF.

The sample holds a few counts of this clone. The gene calls are TRBV29-1 and TRBJ1-1, with 9 positions matching TRBD1. Per the germline V gene, CDR1 is SQVTM and CDR2 is ANQGSEA. J was trimmed by 6 bases and V by 4 bases; bases with no gene match: 3. The length of the CDR3 is 12 residues. CDR3 protein: CSVGDRDAEAFF. The DNA of the CDR3 is TGCAGCGTTGGGGACAGGGACGCTGAAGCTTTCTTT.

The chain has TRBV7-2 and TRBJ2-7, with 9 nucleotides matching TRBD1. The V gene's germline CDR1 is SGHTA and CDR2 FQGNSA. The CDR3 runs to 14 residues. V shed 5 bases, J shed 5 bases, and the junction held 7 bases outside the gene matches. The CDR3: CASSRRDRADEQYF. CDR3 DNA: TGTGCCAGCAGCCGCCGGGACAGGGCGGACGAGCAGTACTTC.

The chain combines TRBV29-1 with TRBJ1-2; no definite D call. The germline gives CDR1 SQVTM, CDR2 ANQGSEA. V lost 5 bases and J 4 bases, leaving 11 bases between the germline ends. CDR3 length equals 12 residues. The CDR3 loop is CSVITTFYGYTF. The DNA of the CDR3 is TGCAGCGTTATTACAACGTTCTATGGCTACACCTTC.